The 13 T cell receptor beta chains listed next were all sequenced from one sample in a study of regulatory T cells in long-lasting Graves disease. Relying on iRepertoire HTBI primers and Arm-PCR of CDR3 regions, the team built TCR beta libraries. TCRdb re-derived calls from the multiplex PCR reads in MiXCR, one entry per CDR3 protein. Of around 330,000 distinct CDR3 sequences listed, over 15% are singletons. The time point: newly diagnosed GD, antithyroid drugs for less than 3 months. From PBMCs, RNA was extracted and then used to make the TCR library. Sequenced here: peripheral blood mononuclear cells (PBMCs), sampled at new diagnosis, from a patient treated with antithyroid drugs. The receptors were gathered from a female donor with Graves disease.

In its sample, this clonotype was seen many times. The chain recombines TRBV18 with TRBJ1-5, with D maybe TRBD1 (5 bases). Germline CDR1 KGHSH, CDR2 LQKENI. The CDR3 is 15 residues long. The ends were cut back, 4 bases at V and 5 bases at J, with 15 bases in the middle. The CDR3: CASSRYGTAYQPQHF. CDR3 DNA: TGTGCCAGCTCACGCTACGGGACGGCGTATCAGCCCCAGCATTTT.

In its sample, this clonotype was seen many times. J is TRBJ1-6 and V is TRBV3-1; D is perhaps TRBD1 (6 bases). V shed 3 bases and J shed 5 bases, with 14 bases lying between them. CDR1 LGHDT and CDR2 YNNKEL come from the germline V gene (reference sequence). The CDR3 is 16 residues long. CDR3 bases: TGTGCCAGCAGCCAGCTAACAGGGATAGATAATTCACCCCTCCACTTT. Amino acid sequence: CASSQLTGIDNSPLHF. Together with reference TRBV3-1 and TRBJ1-6, the CDR3 gives the full variable domain: DTAVSQTPKYLVTQMGNDKSIKCEQNLGHDTMYWYKQDSKKFLKIMFSYNNKELIINETVPNRFSPKSPDKAHLNLHINSLELGDSAVYFCASSQLTGIDNSPLHFGNGTRLTVT.

This clonotype was counted a few times. The chain couples TRBV12-3 or TRBV12-4 to TRBJ2-3; 7 bases fit TRBD2. The V and J ends lost 3 bases and 2 bases, in that order; junction bases with no gene match: 5. This CDR3 spans 15 amino acids. The CDR3 sequence is CASSFWGRDTDTQYF. Written as DNA, the CDR3 is TGTGCCAGCAGTTTTTGGGGGAGGGACACAGATACGCAGTATTTT.

In its sample, this clonotype was seen a few times. The J gene is TRBJ2-3, the V gene TRBV6-4; 8 positions agree with TRBD2. This CDR3 is built from 15 residues. From germline, CDR1 is MRHNA and CDR2 SNTAGT. V lost 6 bases and J lost 5; bases outside the gene matches: 10. CDR3 bases: TGTGCCAGCAGCCTGAGCGGGAGTGGGGGAGATACGCAGTATTTT. This encodes CASSLSGSGGDTQYF.

At least ten counts were recorded for this clonotype. J is TRBJ2-7 and V is TRBV7-9; TRBD1 agrees at 12 bases. V gave up 5 bases and J gave up 4 bases; unmatched junction bases: 15. Germline loops: CDR1 SEHNR, CDR2 FQNEAQ (reference sequence). This CDR3 spans 18 amino acids. The CDR3 spells CASSPALPPGQGAYEQYF. CDR3 nucleotide sequence: TGTGCCAGCAGCCCCGCATTGCCCCCGGGACAGGGGGCTTACGAGCAGTACTTC.

This clonotype has at least ten counts. The chain uses TRBV19 and TRBJ2-7; D is perhaps TRBD2 (7 bases). The germline V gene encodes CDR1 LNHDA and CDR2 SQIVND (reference sequence). V was cut by 5 bases and J by 6 bases, with 23 bases left in between. The CDR3 spans 16 residues. CDR3 coding DNA: TGTGCCAGTAGTTCAACAAGGGGGGGGCCCCTGACCGAGCAGTACTTC. Protein: CASSSTRGGPLTEQYF.

This clonotype was recorded at least ten times. The rearrangement joins TRBV7-2 to TRBJ2-7, with D possibly being TRBD2 (6 bases). V lost 1 base and J 11 bases, leaving 15 bases between the germline ends. The CDR3 sequence is 13 residues long. Germline V gene data show CDR1 as SGHTA and CDR2 as FQGNSA. The DNA of the CDR3 is TGTGCCAGCAGCTTAGGGGGGAACCCGGGGGAGTACTTC. It translates to CASSLGGNPGEYF.

The rearrangement uses TRBV19 and TRBJ2-1, with D possibly being TRBD1 (5 bases). The CDR3 has 17 residues. The germline V and J ends were trimmed by 1 base and 0 bases, with 13 bases remaining between them. The germline V gene has CDR1 LNHDA and CDR2 SQIVND (reference sequence). The CDR3: CASSIGLWQGSYNEQFF. The CDR3 DNA reads TGTGCCAGTAGTATAGGCCTTTGGCAGGGCTCCTACAATGAGCAGTTCTTC.

A note on this clonotype: It may be a read error: a sequence one base away is much more abundant. The chain combines TRBV5-6 with TRBJ2-7, with 12 bases lining up with TRBD1. CDR3 length: 16 amino acids. Germline V gives CDR1 SGHDT, CDR2 YYEEEE. Trimming took 0 bases from V and 9 from J; bases not matched to a gene: 10. CDR3 region: CASSLGGDRGLRGQYF. In DNA, the CDR3 is TGTGCCAGCAGCTTGGGAGGGGACAGGGGGCTTCGGGGGCAGTACTTC.

About this clonotype: This may be a read error: a much more frequent sequence differs by one nucleotide. V gene TRBV6-1 combines with J gene TRBJ2-7; D is possibly TRBD1 (7 bases). The CDR3 contains 15 residues. CDR1 is MNHNS, CDR2 SASEGT, per germline. Trimming removed 8 bases from V and 2 bases from J, with 19 bases in between. The CDR3 DNA reads TGTGCCAGCCTAGGAAGGCAGGGGGGACCCTACGAGCAGTACTTC. As protein: CASLGRQGGPYEQYF.

The CDR3 protein is CASSGTGVQPQHF. The CDR3 region has the DNA TGTGCCAGCAGTGGGACAGGGGTGCAGCCCCAGCATTTT. This rearrangement joins TRBV2 to TRBJ1-5; 9 positions agree with TRBD1. Unmatched junction bases numbered 2, after V lost 4 bases and J lost 7 bases. CDR1 and CDR2 from the germline V gene are SNHLY and FYNNEI. The CDR3 contains 13 residues.

Many counts were recorded for this clonotype. The V call is TRBV27, the J call TRBJ2-1; D may correspond to TRBD1 or TRBD2 (5 bases each). Trimming removed 2 bases at V and 4 bases at J, with 9 bases between. Germline lookup yields CDR1 MNHEY and CDR2 SMNVEV (reference sequence). This CDR3 has 14 residues. CDR3 coding DNA: TGTGCCAGCAGTTTACAAGGGACGTACAATGAGCAGTTCTTC. This translates into CASSLQGTYNEQFF.

The chain uses TRBV20-1 and TRBJ1-1; possible D gene TRBD1, 6 bases. CDR3 length equals 15 residues. Germline-derived CDR1 and CDR2 are DFQATT and SNEGSKA (reference sequence). Trimming stripped 3 bases from V and 5 bases from J, with 19 bases between. The CDR3 sequence: CSARNREGFGTEAFF. In DNA, the CDR3 is TGCAGTGCTAGGAACAGGGAGGGCTTTGGGACTGAAGCTTTCTTT.